Below, 6 T cell receptor beta chains from the same sample are listed, as sequenced in a study of T cell responses to AZD1222 COVID-19 vaccine. TCRdb's copy holds only in-frame clones and misses some; the assay was immunoSEQ multiplex PCR. The table records nearly 110,000 clones, under 95% of them present only once. The specimen comprised peripheral blood, sampled 28 days after the second AZD1222 dose. All receptors come from an adult who received the AZD1222 COVID-19 vaccine.

This chain connects TRBV12-5 to TRBJ1-1; no firm D call. Looked up from germline, CDR1 is LGHNT and CDR2 is FRNRAP. The CDR3 contains 12 residues. Trimming left V 7 bases short and J 4 bases short, with 10 bases between. CDR3 sequence (DNA): TGTGCTAGTGATCGAGATGGCACTGAAGCTTTCTTT. Protein product: CASDRDGTEAFF.

The chain uses TRBV5-4 and TRBJ2-7; possible D gene TRBD1, 6 bases. Per germline, CDR1 SGHNT and CDR2 YYREEE (reference sequence). The CDR3 spans 15 residues. Trimming took off 1 base at V and 0 bases at J, with 11 bases between the two ends. Written as DNA, the CDR3 is TGTGCCAGCAGCTTGTCAGGGGCAAGCTCCTACGAGCAGTACTTC. Translating it yields CASSLSGASSYEQYF.

The V call is TRBV18, the J call TRBJ1-1, with D uncertain. Between the trimmed V and J ends, which lost 5 bases and 2 bases, there was a span of 3 bases. The CDR3 runs to 11 residues. The germline V gene has CDR1 KGHSH and CDR2 LQKENI. The chain's CDR3 is CASSLNTEAFF. CDR3 nucleotide sequence: TGTGCCAGCTCATTAAACACTGAAGCTTTCTTT.

This chain connects TRBV6-5 to TRBJ2-1; 10 nucleotides line up with TRBD2. Germline-derived CDR1 and CDR2 are MNHEY and SVGAGI. V was pared by 5 bases and J by 7 bases, with 8 bases of the junction left unmatched. The CDR3 covers 15 residues. The CDR3 DNA follows: TGTGCCAGCAGTCAAACTAGCGGGGTTTTTAATGAGCAGTTCTTC. Encoded protein: CASSQTSGVFNEQFF.

V is TRBV6-5 and J is TRBJ2-1; D remains unclear. The CDR3 has 14 residues. The ends were cut back, 8 bases at V and 3 bases at J, with 14 bases in the middle. CDR1 is MNHEY, CDR2 SVGAGI, per germline. CDR3 region: CASGSPVNYNEQFF. CDR3 sequence (DNA): TGTGCCAGCGGATCGCCCGTTAACTACAATGAGCAGTTCTTC.

The chain is built from TRBV30 and TRBJ1-6; 7 bases are a match to TRBD1. Germline lookup yields CDR1 GTSNPN and CDR2 SVGIG (reference sequence). J was trimmed by 6 bases and V by 4 bases; bases with no gene match: 15. CDR3 size: 17 residues. CDR3 DNA sequence: TGTGCCTGGATCGAAAACACTCTTTGGGACAGTAATTCACCCCTCCACTTT. This sequence encodes CAWIENTLWDSNSPLHF.